This T cell receptor beta chain was documented in a study of OX40 agonist ivuxolimab in advanced cancers. Only in-frame clones appear in the TCRdb table, and some are missing; sequencing was by immunoSEQ multiplex PCR. The table shows about 79,000 clones, with approximately 88% occurring only once. Trimming cost V 3 bases and J 0 bases, with 16 bases left between them. This CDR3 contains 16 residues. Germline loops: CDR1 SGHRS, CDR2 YFSETQ. Sequencing used CD4+ or CD8+ T cells sorted from blood, obtained in a trial of the OX40 agonist ivuxolimab. This receptor was obtained from an adult with an advanced solid tumor such as melanoma, head and neck, liver or kidney cancer. This chain links TRBV5-1 with TRBJ2-7, with D possibly called TRBD1 or TRBD2 (5 bases each). The CDR3 DNA reads as TGCGCCAGCAGCTCCACCTCCGGGGCCCTCTCCTACGAGCAGTACTTC. This sequence encodes CASSSTSGALSYEQYF.